Listed below are T cell receptor beta chains from one sample, sequenced in a study of blood T cell repertoires in COVID-19. Measured with immunoSEQ multiplex PCR; TCRdb has only the in-frame clones, and not every one. The data show fewer than 300,000 clones, about nine tenths seen once. The material sequenced was PBMCs or T cells enriched from blood (not recorded which). Every receptor here comes from a woman in her thirties or forties with acute COVID-19. Each CDR3 is given with its conserved first and last residue. Each record gives: clone size, J gene, V gene, D gene, CDR3 DNA, CDR3 protein. The D gene is left open where the match is weak. Part of the rows lack a size; the others show once, few, many or a class for expanded clones.

>NA|TRBJ1-5|TRBV19|NA
TGTGCCAGTAGTGGTCATACTACGGGGGGCAATCAGCCCCAGCATTTT
CASSGHTTGGNQPQHF
>NA|TRBJ1-6|TRBV6-5|NA
TGTGCCAGCACCCCCCGGGGGGGTAATTCACCCCTCCACTTT
CASTPRGGNSPLHF
>NA|TRBJ2-2|TRBV18|NA
TGTGCCAGCTCACAGGGGTCGAACACCGGGGAGCTGTTTTTT
CASSQGSNTGELFF
>NA|TRBJ2-7|TRBV12-5|TRBD2
TGTGCTAGTGGTTTGGTGGGACTAGCGGGAGGGAGTTACGAGCAGTACTTC
CASGLVGLAGGSYEQYF
>NA|TRBJ1-1|TRBV7-2|TRBD1
TGTGCCAGCAGCTCCCGGACAGGGGCGAACACTGAAGCTTTCTTT
CASSSRTGANTEAFF
>NA|TRBJ2-1|TRBV7-2|NA
TGTGCCAGCAGCTTAGAGGACAACCTCTCCTACAATGAGCAGTTCTTC
CASSLEDNLSYNEQFF
>NA|TRBJ1-5|TRBV19|NA
TGTGCCAGTAGCAGCCCCGGGGGGCTAGGCAATCAGCCCCAGCATTTT
CASSSPGGLGNQPQHF
>NA|TRBJ2-7|TRBV6-5|TRBD2
TGTGCCAGCAGTTACTCGGGGACTAGAGCCTACGAGCAGTACTTC
CASSYSGTRAYEQYF
>NA|TRBJ2-3|TRBV3-1/TRBV3-2|NA
TGTGCCAGCAGCCAAGAGACTACTCACACAGATACGCAGTATTTT
CASSQETTHTDTQYF
>NA|TRBJ1-2|TRBV7-2|NA
TGTGCCAGCAGCTTAGACCGACAGTCCACCTATGGCTACACCTTC
CASSLDRQSTYGYTF
>NA|TRBJ2-3|TRBV11-3|TRBD1
TGTGCCAGCAGCTGGACAGGGGGGGGAGATACGCAGTATTTT
CASSWTGGGDTQYF
>NA|TRBJ1-1|TRBV7-8|TRBD1
TGTGCCAGCAGCGGAACAGGGGGCACGGTCACTGAAGCTTTCTTT
CASSGTGGTVTEAFF
>NA|TRBJ2-5|TRBV4-2|NA
TGTGCCAGCAGCCAAACTCCGGGACTCGAGACCCAGTACTTC
CASSQTPGLETQYF
>once|TRBJ2-1|TRBV19|NA
TGTGCCAGTAGTAACGAGGGACTTTCCTACAATGAGCAGTTCTTC
CASSNEGLSYNEQFF
>NA|TRBJ2-1|TRBV14|TRBD2
TGTGCCAGCAGCCAAGCTTTTGAGACTAGCCCAAATAAATACAATGAGCAGTTCTTC
CASSQAFETSPNKYNEQFF
>NA|TRBJ2-5|TRBV27|TRBD2
TGTGCCAGCAGCCGAACGGGAGGCCTCGTAGAGACCCAGTACTTC
CASSRTGGLVETQYF
>NA|TRBJ1-6|TRBV6-5|TRBD1
TGTGCCAGCAGCAGACAGGGGGTTGTTTCACCCCTCCACTTT
CASSRQGVVSPLHF
>NA|TRBJ2-7|TRBV4-1|NA
TGCGCCAGCAGCCAAGTGGCGGGGTCCTACGAGCAGTACTTC
CASSQVAGSYEQYF
>NA|TRBJ2-7|TRBV11-3|NA
TGTGCCAGCAGCTTAGATTTTAGGGGGCAGTACTTC
CASSLDFRGQYF
>NA|TRBJ2-1|TRBV3-1/TRBV3-2|NA
TGTGCCAGCAGCCAATTGGGAGGAAACAATGAGCAGTTCTTC
CASSQLGGNNEQFF
>NA|TRBJ1-2|TRBV19|TRBD1
TGTGCCAGTAGTAACCCGGGACAGGGGAACTATGGCTACACCTTC
CASSNPGQGNYGYTF
>NA|TRBJ2-7|TRBV19|TRBD1
TGTGCCAGTAGTATGACAGGGGGCGACGCGCAGTACTTC
CASSMTGGDAQYF
>many|TRBJ2-3|TRBV4-1|TRBD2
TGCGCAAGCTCAGGGCCAGGCGGGAGTGGGACAGATACGCAGTATTTT
CASSGPGGSGTDTQYF